This paragraph covers one TCR beta chain sequence. CDR1 is LNHDA, CDR2 SQIVND, per germline (reference sequence). V shed 5 bases and J 4 bases; nucleotides not matched to a gene: 9. The length of the CDR3 is 15 residues. TCRdb used MiXCR to reprocess the reads, holding one entry per CDR3 protein. The sample carries under 65,000 distinct CDR3 sequences, 7.3% recorded once. The data derive from a study of patients with pleural tuberculosis. The V call is TRBV19, the J call TRBJ2-7, with TRBD1 matching over 9 bases. The origin of this receptor is a human donor with pleural tuberculosis. For the CDR3, the DNA is TGTGCCAGTAGTCCACGGGACAGGGCAAGTTACGAGCAGTACTTC. It translates to CASSPRDRASYEQYF.